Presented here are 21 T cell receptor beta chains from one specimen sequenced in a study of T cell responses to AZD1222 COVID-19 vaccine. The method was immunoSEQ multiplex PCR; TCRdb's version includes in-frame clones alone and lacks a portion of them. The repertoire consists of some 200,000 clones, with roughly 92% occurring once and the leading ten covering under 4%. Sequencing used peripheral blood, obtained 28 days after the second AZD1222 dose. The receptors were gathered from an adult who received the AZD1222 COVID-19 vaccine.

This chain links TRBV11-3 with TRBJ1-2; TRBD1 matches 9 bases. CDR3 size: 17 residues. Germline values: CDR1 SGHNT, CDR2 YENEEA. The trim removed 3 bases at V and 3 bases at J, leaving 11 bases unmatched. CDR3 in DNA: TGTGCCAGCAGCTTTTCCGGGACAGGGAATTATGACTATGGCTACACCTTC. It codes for CASSFSGTGNYDYGYTF.

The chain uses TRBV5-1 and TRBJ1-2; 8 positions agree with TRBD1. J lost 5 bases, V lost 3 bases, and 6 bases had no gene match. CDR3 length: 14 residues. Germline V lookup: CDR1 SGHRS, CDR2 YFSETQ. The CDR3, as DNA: TGCGCCAGCAGCTCGACAGGGGATAGGTATGGCTACACCTTC. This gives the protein CASSSTGDRYGYTF. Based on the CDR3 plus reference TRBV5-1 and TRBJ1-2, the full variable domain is KAGVTQTPRYLIKTRGQQVTLSCSPISGHRSVSWYQQTPGQGLQFLFEYFSETQRNKGNFPGRFSGRQFSNSRSEMNVSTLELGDSALYLCASSSTGDRYGYTFGSGTRLTVV.

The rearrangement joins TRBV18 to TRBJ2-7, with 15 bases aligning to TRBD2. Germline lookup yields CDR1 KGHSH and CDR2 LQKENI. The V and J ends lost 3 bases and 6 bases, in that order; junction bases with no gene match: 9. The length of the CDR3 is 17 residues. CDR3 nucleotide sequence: TGTGCCAGCTCACCCTTGGGACTAGCGGGAGGATCTGGCGAGCAGTACTTC. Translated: CASSPLGLAGGSGEQYF. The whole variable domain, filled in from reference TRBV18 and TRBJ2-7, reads NAGVMQNPRHLVRRRGQEARLRCSPMKGHSHVYWYRQLPEEGLKFMVYLQKENIIDESGMPKERFSAEFPKEGPSILRIQQVVRGDSAAYFCASSPLGLAGGSGEQYFGPGTRLTVT.

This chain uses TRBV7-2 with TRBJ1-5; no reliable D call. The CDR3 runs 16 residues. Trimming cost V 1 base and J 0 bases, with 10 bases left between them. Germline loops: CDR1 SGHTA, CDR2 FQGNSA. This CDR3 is CASSLGSLYSNQPQHF. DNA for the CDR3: TGTGCCAGCAGCTTAGGGAGTCTATATAGCAATCAGCCCCAGCATTTT.

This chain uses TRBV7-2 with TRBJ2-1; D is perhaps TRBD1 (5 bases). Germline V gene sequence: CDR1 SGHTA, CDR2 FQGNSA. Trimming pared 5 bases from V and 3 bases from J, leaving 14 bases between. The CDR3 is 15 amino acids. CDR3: CASSRSRVFYNEQFF. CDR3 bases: TGTGCCAGCAGCCGCAGCAGGGTTTTCTACAATGAGCAGTTCTTC.

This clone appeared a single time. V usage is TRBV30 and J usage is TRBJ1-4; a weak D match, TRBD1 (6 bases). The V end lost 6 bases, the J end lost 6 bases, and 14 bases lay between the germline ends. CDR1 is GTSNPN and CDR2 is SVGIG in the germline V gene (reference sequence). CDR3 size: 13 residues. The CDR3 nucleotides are TGTGCCTGCGTTAAGGGGGGGGATGAAAAACTGTTTTTT. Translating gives CACVKGGDEKLFF.

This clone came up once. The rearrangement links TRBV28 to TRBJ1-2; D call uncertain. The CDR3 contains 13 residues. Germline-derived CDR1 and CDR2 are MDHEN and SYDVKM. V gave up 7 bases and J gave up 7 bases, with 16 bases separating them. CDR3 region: CASNLGWGTGYTF. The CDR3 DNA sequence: TGTGCCAGCAATTTGGGCTGGGGTACTGGCTACACCTTC.

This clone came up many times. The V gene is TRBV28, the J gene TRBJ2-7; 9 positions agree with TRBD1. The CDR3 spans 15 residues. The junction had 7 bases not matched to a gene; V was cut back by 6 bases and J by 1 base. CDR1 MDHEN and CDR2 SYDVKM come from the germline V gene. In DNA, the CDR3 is TGTGCCAGCAGATTCCGGGACAGGGCATCCTACGAGCAGTACTTC. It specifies CASRFRDRASYEQYF.

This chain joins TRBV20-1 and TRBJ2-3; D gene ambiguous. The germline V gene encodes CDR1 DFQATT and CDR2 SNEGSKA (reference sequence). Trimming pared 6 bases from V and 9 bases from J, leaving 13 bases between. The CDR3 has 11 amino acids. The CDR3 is CSAPSSLTQYF. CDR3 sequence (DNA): TGCAGTGCCCCATCGAGCCTAACGCAGTATTTT.

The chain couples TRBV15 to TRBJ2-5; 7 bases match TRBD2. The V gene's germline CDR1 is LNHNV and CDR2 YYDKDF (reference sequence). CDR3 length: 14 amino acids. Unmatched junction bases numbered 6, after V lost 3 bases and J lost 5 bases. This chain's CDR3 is CATSRPWGGETQYF. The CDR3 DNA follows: TGTGCCACCAGCAGGCCGTGGGGGGGGGAGACCCAGTACTTC.

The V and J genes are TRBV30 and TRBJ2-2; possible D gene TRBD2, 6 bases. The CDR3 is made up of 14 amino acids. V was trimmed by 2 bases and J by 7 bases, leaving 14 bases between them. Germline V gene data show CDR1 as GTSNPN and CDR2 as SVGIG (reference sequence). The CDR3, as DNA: TGTGCCTGGAGTACGGGACTGACTCACGGGGAGCTGTTTTTT. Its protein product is CAWSTGLTHGELFF.

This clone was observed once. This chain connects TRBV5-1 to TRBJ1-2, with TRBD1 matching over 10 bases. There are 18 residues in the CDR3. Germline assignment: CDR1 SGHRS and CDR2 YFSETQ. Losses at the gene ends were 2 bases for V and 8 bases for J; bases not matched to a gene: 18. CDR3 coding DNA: TGCGCCAGCAGCTTTCAAACCGGGACAGGGGTCCCCTGGTGGGGCTACACCTTC. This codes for CASSFQTGTGVPWWGYTF.

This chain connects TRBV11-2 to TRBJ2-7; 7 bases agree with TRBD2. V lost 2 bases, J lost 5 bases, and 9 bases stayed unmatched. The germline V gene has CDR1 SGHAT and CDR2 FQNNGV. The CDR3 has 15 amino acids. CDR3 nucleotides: TGTGCCAGCAGCTTATCCGGGACTATCAGGGACGAGCAGTACTTC. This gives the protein CASSLSGTIRDEQYF.

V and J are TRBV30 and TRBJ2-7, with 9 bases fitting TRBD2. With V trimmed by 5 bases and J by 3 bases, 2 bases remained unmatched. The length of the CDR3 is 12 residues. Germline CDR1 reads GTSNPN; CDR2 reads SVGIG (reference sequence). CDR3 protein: CAWGLAHYEQYF. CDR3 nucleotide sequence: TGTGCCTGGGGACTAGCGCACTACGAGCAGTACTTC. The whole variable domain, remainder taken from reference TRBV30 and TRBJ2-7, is SQTIHQWPATLVQPVGSPLSLECTVEGTSNPNLYWYRQAAGRGLQLLFYSVGIGQISSEVPQNLSASRPQDRQFILSSKKLLLSDSGFYLCAWGLAHYEQYFGPGTRLTVT.

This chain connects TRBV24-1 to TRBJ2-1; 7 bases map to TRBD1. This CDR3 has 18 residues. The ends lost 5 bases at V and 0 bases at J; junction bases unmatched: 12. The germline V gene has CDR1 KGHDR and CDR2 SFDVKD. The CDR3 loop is CATSALRTGKSSYNEQFF. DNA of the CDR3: TGTGCCACCAGTGCACTAAGGACAGGTAAGAGCTCCTACAATGAGCAGTTCTTC.

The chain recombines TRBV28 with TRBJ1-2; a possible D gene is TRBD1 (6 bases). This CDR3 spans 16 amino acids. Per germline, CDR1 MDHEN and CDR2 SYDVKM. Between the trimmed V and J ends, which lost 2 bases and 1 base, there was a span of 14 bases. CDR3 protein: CASSLGGGLFNYGYTF. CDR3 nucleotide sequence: TGTGCCAGCAGTTTAGGAGGGGGGCTATTTAACTATGGCTACACCTTC.

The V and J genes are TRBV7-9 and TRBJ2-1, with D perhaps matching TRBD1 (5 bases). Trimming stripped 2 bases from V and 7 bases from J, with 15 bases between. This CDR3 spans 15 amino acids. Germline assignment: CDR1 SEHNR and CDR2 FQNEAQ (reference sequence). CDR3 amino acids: CASSLLGALQNEQFF. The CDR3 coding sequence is TGTGCCAGCAGCTTACTAGGGGCCCTTCAGAATGAGCAGTTCTTC.

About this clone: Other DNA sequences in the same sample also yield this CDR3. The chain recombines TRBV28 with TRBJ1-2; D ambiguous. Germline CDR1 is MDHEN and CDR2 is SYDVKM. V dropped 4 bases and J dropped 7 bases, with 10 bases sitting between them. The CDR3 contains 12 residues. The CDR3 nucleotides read TGTGCCAGCAGTTCCCCCCTATCTGGCTACACCTTC. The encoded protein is CASSSPLSGYTF.

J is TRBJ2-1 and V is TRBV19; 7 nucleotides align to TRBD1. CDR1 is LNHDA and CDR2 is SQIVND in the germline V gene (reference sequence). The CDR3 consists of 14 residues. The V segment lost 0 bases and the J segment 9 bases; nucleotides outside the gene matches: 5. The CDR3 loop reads CASSIDGTAGEQFF. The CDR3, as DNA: TGTGCCAGTAGTATAGACGGGACAGCAGGTGAGCAGTTCTTC.

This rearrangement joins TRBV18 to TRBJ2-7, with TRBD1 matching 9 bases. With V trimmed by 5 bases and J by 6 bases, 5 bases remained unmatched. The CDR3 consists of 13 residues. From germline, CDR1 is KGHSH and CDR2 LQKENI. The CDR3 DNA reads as TGTGCCAGCTCAATACAGGGACAGGGCGAGCAGTACTTC. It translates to CASSIQGQGEQYF. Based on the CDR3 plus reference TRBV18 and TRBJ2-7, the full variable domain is NAGVMQNPRHLVRRRGQEARLRCSPMKGHSHVYWYRQLPEEGLKFMVYLQKENIIDESGMPKERFSAEFPKEGPSILRIQQVVRGDSAAYFCASSIQGQGEQYFGPGTRLTVT.

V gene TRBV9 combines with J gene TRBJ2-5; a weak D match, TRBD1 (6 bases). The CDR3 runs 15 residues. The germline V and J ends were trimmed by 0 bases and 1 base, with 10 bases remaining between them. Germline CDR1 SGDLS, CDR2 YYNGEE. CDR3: CASSVGRGLQETQYF. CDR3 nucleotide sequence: TGTGCCAGCAGCGTAGGCAGGGGTCTCCAAGAGACCCAGTACTTC.